The 20 T cell receptor beta chains reported below all come from one sample, sequenced in a study of metastatic and nonmetastatic thyroid tumors. Patients were all untreated before their thyroid surgery. TCRdb reanalyzed the PCR reads with MiXCR. The sample yields about 41,000 clones, more than 20% seen once. Sequenced input: tumor tissue. Source of these receptors: a female donor with papillary thyroid cancer or a benign thyroid nodule (not recorded which). Some clones in this sample may be carry-over from other donors' samples.

The sample holds many counts of this clone. This chain joins TRBV7-9 and TRBJ2-5; D unresolved. The germline V and J ends were trimmed by 2 bases and 3 bases, with 7 bases remaining between them. The CDR3 runs 13 residues. The germline CDR1 and CDR2 sequences are SEHNR and FQNEAQ (reference sequence). The CDR3 DNA reads as TGTGCCAGCAGCTTATTCGAGAAAGAGACCCAGTACTTC. It encodes CASSLFEKETQYF.

On this clone: Other DNA sequences in the same sample also yield this CDR3. J is TRBJ2-1 and V is TRBV20-1; 11 bases align to TRBD2. The CDR3 is 22 residues long. After removal of 2 bases from V and 9 bases from J, the junction contained 30 bases not matched to a gene. Germline V gene data show CDR1 as DFQATT and CDR2 as SNEGSKA (reference sequence). CDR3: CSARRLAYWGSPSRLAGTEQFF. The CDR3 bases are TGCAGTGCTAGACGTTTGGCCTATTGGGGGTCACCCAGTAGACTAGCGGGAACTGAGCAGTTCTTC.

The rearrangement links TRBV11-2 to TRBJ2-3; 11 bases align to TRBD2. Unmatched junction bases numbered 14, after V lost 7 bases and J lost 8 bases. Germline V gene data show CDR1 as SGHAT and CDR2 as FQNNGV. The length of the CDR3 is 16 residues. CDR3 protein: CASTISSGRFVGTQYF. The CDR3 bases are TGTGCCAGCACAATATCTAGCGGGAGGTTTGTGGGTACGCAGTATTTT.

This clone appeared a few times. The rearrangement uses TRBV5-1 and TRBJ2-3; weak D call: TRBD1 (6 bases). Trimming left V 0 bases short and J 4 bases short, with 15 bases between. The CDR3 contains 16 residues. Per the germline V gene, CDR1 is SGHRS and CDR2 is YFSETQ. In DNA, the CDR3 is TGCGCCAGCAGCTTGGATCCACAGGGAAAATCAGATACGCAGTATTTT. Its translation is CASSLDPQGKSDTQYF.

This clone appeared a few times. CDR3 nucleotide sequence: TGTGCCAGCAGTTATCACGACAGCTCTAATCAGCCCCAGCATTTT. Translated, it gives CASSYHDSSNQPQHF. This chain links TRBV6-2 or TRBV6-3 with TRBJ1-5, with D possibly being TRBD1 (5 bases). Germline V gene data show CDR1 as MNHEY and CDR2 as SVGEGT. The ends were cut back, 3 bases at V and 4 bases at J, with 13 bases in the middle. The CDR3 loop spans 15 amino acids.

In its sample, this clone was seen many times. The chain joins TRBV20-1 to TRBJ1-6, with 7 bases identical to TRBD1. With V trimmed by 1 base and J by 7 bases, 7 bases remained unmatched. This CDR3 has 15 residues. Per the germline V gene, CDR1 is DFQATT and CDR2 is SNEGSKA (reference sequence). The CDR3 DNA follows: TGCAGTGCTAGAGTTGAGGGACAGATAAATTCACCCCTCCACTTT. It specifies CSARVEGQINSPLHF.

This clone appeared a few times. This rearrangement joins TRBV2 to TRBJ2-7; 7 bases map to TRBD2. CDR1 and CDR2 from the germline V gene are SNHLY and FYNNEI. Trimming at V came to 3 bases and at J to 4 bases, leaving 6 bases not matched to a gene. The length of the CDR3 is 14 residues. DNA of the CDR3: TGTGCCAGCAGTGATGCGGGAGAGAGGTACGAGCAGTACTTC. Its translation: CASSDAGERYEQYF.

This clone was seen repeatedly, ten times or more. The rearrangement links TRBV5-5 to TRBJ2-7; D perhaps matches TRBD2 (5 bases). V lost 4 bases and J 5 bases, leaving 16 bases between the germline ends. The germline CDR1 and CDR2 sequences are SGHKS and YYEKEE (reference sequence). This CDR3 contains 14 residues. The chain's CDR3 is CASSASVGVHEQYF. Written as DNA, the CDR3 is TGTGCCAGCAGCGCAAGTGTCGGGGTCCACGAGCAGTACTTC.

This sequence joins TRBV11-3 and TRBJ2-3, with unresolved D. Trimming pared 0 bases from V and 3 bases from J, leaving 1 base between. Germline CDR1 and CDR2: SGHNT and YENEEA. This CDR3 has 12 amino acids. CDR3: CASSLDTDTQYF. The CDR3 region has the DNA TGTGCCAGCAGCTTAGATACAGATACGCAGTATTTT.

The genes are TRBV5-1 and TRBJ2-1; tentative D call: TRBD2 (6 bases). The V and J ends lost 0 bases and 6 bases respectively, with 10 bases between them. The CDR3 is 14 amino acids. The germline V gene has CDR1 SGHRS and CDR2 YFSETQ. The CDR3 bases are TGCGCCAGCAGCTTGGGGGCGGAGGGCAATGAGCAGTTCTTC. It is translated as CASSLGAEGNEQFF.

This clone appeared a few times. Its ends do not fully match the called genes, so a read error is possible. This chain uses TRBV6-1 with TRBJ1-5; the match to TRBD1 covers 8 bases. The CDR3 extends over 14 amino acids. Per germline, CDR1 MNHNS and CDR2 SASEGT. The CDR3 region is CASREDREGQPQHF. The CDR3 bases are TGTGCCAGCCGTGAGGACAGGGAGGGACAGCCCCAGCATTTT.

The gene calls are TRBV7-2 and TRBJ2-7, with TRBD2 matching over 8 bases. The CDR3 loop spans 13 amino acids. J lost 6 bases, V lost 5 bases, and 6 bases had no gene match. Germline values: CDR1 SGHTA, CDR2 FQGNSA. DNA for the CDR3: TGTGCCAGCAGCCCGGGACTAGGTTCCGAGCAGTACTTC. Encoded protein: CASSPGLGSEQYF. Filled out from reference TRBV7-2 and TRBJ2-7, the complete variable domain reads GAGVSQSPSNKVTEKGKDVELRCDPISGHTALYWYRQSLGQGLEFLIYFQGNSAPDKSGLPSDRFSAERTGGSVSTLTIQRTQQEDSAVYLCASSPGLGSEQYFGPGTRLTVT.

The table lists this clone with many counts. The J gene is TRBJ2-1, the V gene TRBV7-6; 9 bases agree with TRBD2. Trimming took 8 bases from V and 3 from J; bases not matched to a gene: 8. The CDR3 covers 15 residues. Germline assignment: CDR1 SGHVS and CDR2 FNYEAQ. This CDR3 is CASGMLAGSYNEQFF. CDR3 coding DNA: TGTGCCAGCGGGATGCTAGCGGGGAGCTACAATGAGCAGTTCTTC.

This clone was seen many times. This sequence joins TRBV6-5 and TRBJ1-1, with D unresolved. This CDR3 comprises 15 residues. Germline V gene data show CDR1 as MNHEY and CDR2 as SVGAGI. V was pared by 0 bases and J by 0 bases, with 8 bases between. The CDR3 loop is CASSYSSPMNTEAFF. As DNA, the CDR3 is TGTGCCAGCAGTTACTCGAGTCCGATGAACACTGAAGCTTTCTTT.

Only a few counts were recorded for this clone. The chain carries TRBV6-1 and TRBJ2-1, with TRBD2 identical over 7 bases. This CDR3 has 16 residues. The V gene's germline CDR1 is MNHNS and CDR2 SASEGT. J lost 7 bases, V lost 4 bases, and 13 bases had no gene match. This chain's CDR3 is CASSAMVGSGWNEQFF. The CDR3 bases are TGTGCCAGCAGTGCAATGGTGGGTAGCGGGTGGAATGAGCAGTTCTTC.

The chain couples TRBV11-2 to TRBJ2-1; D may be TRBD1 (6 bases). Germline V CDR1 and CDR2: SGHAT, FQNNGV. Trimming cost V 5 bases and J 2 bases, with 19 bases left between them. CDR3 size: 17 residues. The CDR3 region is CASSPVVWTATYNEQFF. The CDR3 region has the DNA TGTGCCAGCAGCCCAGTAGTTTGGACAGCAACCTACAATGAGCAGTTCTTC.

This clone appeared a few times. This clone may be a read error of a much larger clone one base away. The rearrangement uses TRBV12-3 or TRBV12-4 and TRBJ2-3, with TRBD2 matching 7 bases. The CDR3 extends over 16 amino acids. V trimming: 2 bases; J trimming: 5 bases; junction bases outside the gene matches: 10. CDR3 sequence (DNA): TGTGCCAGCAGTTTAAATCTAGCGGTGGGCGAAGATACGCAGTATTTT. Translated, it gives CASSLNLAVGEDTQYF.

This clone was recorded many times. V usage is TRBV6-1 and J usage is TRBJ2-7, with D possibly called TRBD1 or TRBD2 (5 bases each). This CDR3 has 15 amino acids. CDR1 is MNHNS, CDR2 SASEGT, per germline. Deletions cut 6 bases from V and 0 bases from J, with 15 bases between. The DNA for the CDR3 is TGTGCCAGCAGGAACTCGGGACCCAGCTCCTACGAGCAGTACTTC. It encodes CASRNSGPSSYEQYF.

In DNA, the CDR3 is TGTGCCAGCACCCCAATGGGATCACCCCTCCACTTT. As protein: CASTPMGSPLHF. The chain uses TRBV11-2 and TRBJ1-6, with D unresolved. This CDR3 is built from 12 residues. V was trimmed by 7 bases and J by 10 bases, leaving 11 bases between them. Germline V gene data show CDR1 as SGHAT and CDR2 as FQNNGV.

This clone was observed a single time. The chain employs TRBV21-1 and TRBJ2-1; the table names TRBD1, a call not compared with the DNA. TRBV21-1 is designated a pseudogene. The CDR3 extends over 19 amino acids. The CDR3 loop reads CASSSSTSRDRGTYNERFF. CDR3 DNA sequence: TGTGCCAGCAGCTCCTCCACGTCCCGGGACAGAGGAACCTACAATGAGCGGTTCTTC.